The clone carrying this T cell receptor (beta chain) appeared many times. This record comes from a study of spatial heterogeneity in lung cancer. Background on the study: Available follow-up PBMC samples were sequenced, at a median of about 2 years post-resection. Each time, sequencing found more beta-chain sequences than alpha-chain sequences.

This CDR3 contains 14 residues. Trimming took off 2 bases at V and 4 bases at J, with 9 bases between the two ends. CDR1 SNHLY and CDR2 FYNNEI come from the germline V gene. Each TCR cDNA molecule carried a unique molecular identifier. TCRdb reprocessed the 5' RACE reads via MiXCR and lists one record per CDR3 protein. The sample gives around 110,000 distinct CDR3 sequences, roughly an eighth of which show up once; 15% to 20% is in the top ten. As to time point: blood at routine non-recurrence follow-up after resection. The authors sequenced whole RNA from tumor, nontumor lung or frozen PBMC without sorting.

This TCR was sampled from a male donor with early-stage non-small cell lung cancer. The rearrangement joins TRBV2 to TRBJ2-1, with D uncertain. The input for sequencing was PBMCs, taken at follow-up. The CDR3 coding sequence is TGTGCCAGCAGTGAAAAGGGCGGTTACAATGAGCAGTTCTTC. Protein: CASSEKGGYNEQFF.